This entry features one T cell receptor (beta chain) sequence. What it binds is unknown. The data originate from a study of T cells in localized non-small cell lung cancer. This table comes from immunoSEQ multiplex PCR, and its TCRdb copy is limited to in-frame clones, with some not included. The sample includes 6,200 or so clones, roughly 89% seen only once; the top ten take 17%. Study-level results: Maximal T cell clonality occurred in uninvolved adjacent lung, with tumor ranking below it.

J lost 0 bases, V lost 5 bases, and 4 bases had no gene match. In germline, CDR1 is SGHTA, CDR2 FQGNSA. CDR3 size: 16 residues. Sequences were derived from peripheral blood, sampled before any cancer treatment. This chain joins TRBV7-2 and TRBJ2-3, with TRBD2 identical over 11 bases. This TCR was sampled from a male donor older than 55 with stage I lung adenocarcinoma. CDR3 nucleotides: TGTGCCAGCAGCCCGAGGACTAGCGGGAGCACAGATACGCAGTATTTT. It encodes CASSPRTSGSTDTQYF.